This entry lists 2 T cell receptor beta chains sequenced from one sample in a study of cytomegalovirus exposure and HLA in healthy donors. Primers included in the PCR were 60 Vbeta and 13 Jbeta primers. Some clones are missing from TCRdb's copy, which holds only in-frame ones; the method was immunoSEQ multiplex PCR. The sample shows fewer than 85,000 clones, roughly 88% of them seen only once. The sequencing input was PBMCs. The receptors come from a man between 65 and 85 years old in good health and CMV-seropositive.

This sequence joins TRBV6-4 and TRBJ1-4, with 8 bases aligning to TRBD1. This CDR3 has 18 amino acids. With V trimmed by 6 bases and J by 4 bases, 16 bases remained unmatched. Germline V gene sequence: CDR1 MRHNA, CDR2 SNTAGT. CDR3 sequence reads: CASRGGPDRGPYNEKLFF. As DNA, the CDR3 is TGTGCCAGCAGGGGCGGGCCTGACAGGGGCCCATATAATGAAAAACTGTTTTTT.

This clone was observed a handful of times. The chain links TRBV7-9 to TRBJ1-5, with TRBD1 matching over 8 bases. The V gene's germline CDR1 is SEHNR and CDR2 FQNEAQ (reference sequence). After removal of 5 bases from V and 6 bases from J, the junction contained 6 bases not matched to a gene. The CDR3 has 14 residues. CDR3 sequence (DNA): TGTGCCAGCAGCGAGGGACAGGATGGTCAGCCCCAGCATTTT. It specifies CASSEGQDGQPQHF.